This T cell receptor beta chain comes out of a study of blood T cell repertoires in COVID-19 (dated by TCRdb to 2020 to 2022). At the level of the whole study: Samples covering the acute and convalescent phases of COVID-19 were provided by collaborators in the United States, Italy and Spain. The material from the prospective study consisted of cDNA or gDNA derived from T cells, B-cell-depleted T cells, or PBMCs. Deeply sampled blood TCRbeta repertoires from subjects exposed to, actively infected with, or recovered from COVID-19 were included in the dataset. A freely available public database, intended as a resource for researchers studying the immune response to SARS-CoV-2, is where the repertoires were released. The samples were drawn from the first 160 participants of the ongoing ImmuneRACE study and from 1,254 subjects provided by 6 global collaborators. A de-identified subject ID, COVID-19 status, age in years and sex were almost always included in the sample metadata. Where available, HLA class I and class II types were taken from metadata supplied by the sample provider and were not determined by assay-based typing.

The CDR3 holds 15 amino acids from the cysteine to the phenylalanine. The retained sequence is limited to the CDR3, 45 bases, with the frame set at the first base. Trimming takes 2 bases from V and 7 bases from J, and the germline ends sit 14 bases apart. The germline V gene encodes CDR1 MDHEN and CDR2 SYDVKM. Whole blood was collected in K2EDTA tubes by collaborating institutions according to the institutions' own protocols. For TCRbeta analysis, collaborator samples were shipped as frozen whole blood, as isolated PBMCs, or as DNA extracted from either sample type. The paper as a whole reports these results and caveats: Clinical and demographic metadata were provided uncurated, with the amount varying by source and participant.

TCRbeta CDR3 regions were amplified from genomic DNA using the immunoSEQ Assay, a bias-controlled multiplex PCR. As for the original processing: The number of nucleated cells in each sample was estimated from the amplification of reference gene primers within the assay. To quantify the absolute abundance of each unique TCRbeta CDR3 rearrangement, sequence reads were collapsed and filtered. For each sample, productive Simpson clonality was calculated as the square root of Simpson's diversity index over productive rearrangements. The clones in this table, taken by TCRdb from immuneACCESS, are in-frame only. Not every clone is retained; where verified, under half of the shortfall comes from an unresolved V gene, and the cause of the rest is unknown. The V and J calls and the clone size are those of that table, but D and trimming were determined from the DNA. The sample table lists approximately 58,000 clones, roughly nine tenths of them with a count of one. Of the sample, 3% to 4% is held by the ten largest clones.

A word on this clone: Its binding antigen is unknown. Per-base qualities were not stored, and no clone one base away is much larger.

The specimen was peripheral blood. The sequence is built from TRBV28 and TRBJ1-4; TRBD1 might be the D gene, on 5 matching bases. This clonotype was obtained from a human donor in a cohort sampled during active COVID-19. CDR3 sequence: CASSLSKAGFEKLFF. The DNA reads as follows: TGTGCCAGCAGTTTAAGTAAGGCAGGGTTTGAAAAACTGTTTTTT.